The clone carrying this TCR beta chain was recorded at least ten times. Its antigen remains unidentified. It was with unique molecular identifiers that the TCRbeta library was prepared. TCRdb reprocessed the PCR reads via MiXCR and lists one record per CDR3 protein. This sample yields around 370,000 distinct CDR3 sequences, of which around 15% are seen a single time; just over 40% belongs to the top ten. These data originate in a study of T-cell reconstitution after alpha-beta-depleted transplantation in children. Findings and caveats of the study: Where alpha-beta T cells came from about two months after transplant was reportedly several hundred expanded graft clones. Some patients owed their high day-60 TCRbeta diversity to surviving recipient T cells and thymic progenitors.

This CDR3 has 16 residues. The V segment lost 0 bases and the J segment 0 bases; nucleotides outside the gene matches: 0. In germline, CDR1 is SGHRS, CDR2 YFSETQ. The sequencing used PBMCs, mostly from graft donor cells, collected 360 days after TCRalphabeta/CD19-depleted stem cell transplant. V gene TRBV5-1 combines with J gene TRBJ2-1, with 10 bases aligning to TRBD2. This receptor was taken from a male patient aged 2-10 years who had a stem cell transplant for acute lymphoblastic leukemia, so the T cells may come from the graft donor. This CDR3 is CASSLASGSSYNEQFF. CDR3 nucleotides: TGCGCCAGCAGCTTGGCTAGCGGGAGCTCCTACAATGAGCAGTTCTTC.